The 2 T cell receptor beta chains given below trace back to one sample, sequenced in a study of molecular identifiers for immune sequencing clone quantification. One entry per CDR3 protein results from TCRdb running MiXCR on the PCR reads. The data show about 640,000 distinct CDR3 sequences, with 15% to 20% seen just once and about 0.9% held by the top ten. The specimen sequenced was naive CD8+ T cells from blood, with Jurkat cell RNA spiked in. Subset meaning: FACS-sorted CD8+CD4-CCR7+CD45RA+ naive T cells. The receptors derive from a human donor in good health. Some libraries in this study had Jurkat cell RNA spiked in.

Note on this clonotype: A much larger clone sits a single nucleotide away, making a read error possible. This chain uses TRBV7-2 with TRBJ2-7, with TRBD2 matching 11 bases. This CDR3 is built from 15 residues. The V segment lost 4 bases and the J segment 3 bases; nucleotides outside the gene matches: 5. Germline lookup yields CDR1 SGHTA and CDR2 FQGNSA. Here the CDR3 reads CASSSSSGGDYEQYF. In DNA, the CDR3 is TGTGCCAGCAGCTCGAGTAGCGGGGGGGACTACGAGCAGTACTTC.

This clonotype showed up many times. The V call is TRBV29-1, the J call TRBJ2-5; D unclear. Germline V lookup: CDR1 SQVTM, CDR2 ANQGSEA. V was pared by 2 bases and J by 1 base, with 8 bases between. CDR3 length equals 13 residues. The CDR3 sequence is CSVERPVQETQYF. The CDR3 DNA is TGCAGCGTTGAACGACCAGTCCAAGAGACCCAGTACTTC.